The source of this TCR beta chain is a study of Ad26.COV2.S vaccination and SARS-CoV-2 variants. General study findings and limits: It was reported that spike-specific CD8+ and CD4+ T cell responses were substantially broad after vaccination.

V lost 6 bases, J lost 14 bases, and 14 bases lay in between. The CDR3 has 12 amino acids. Per the germline V gene, CDR1 is MNHEY and CDR2 is SVGAGI. Regarding this clone: Its antigen is not known.

Assay used: immunoSEQ multiplex PCR; TCRdb lists only in-frame clones, some missing. The table has roughly 40,000 clones, 83% seen once; the top ten hold less than 50%. The chain combines TRBV6-5 with TRBJ1-6, with D unresolved. The sequences come from peripheral blood, collected after recovery from COVID-19. The source of this sequence is a human donor who had recovered from COVID-19. The CDR3 DNA sequence: TGTGCCAGCAGCCGAAGGGATGTCACCCTCCACTTT. Residues: CASSRRDVTLHF.